This T cell receptor beta chain was identified during a study of a mutant IDH1 vaccine in newly diagnosed glioma (dated by TCRdb to about 2021). For the wider study: Vaccination was initiated 4-6 weeks after radiotherapy alone, or concurrently with temozolomide cycles in the chemotherapy-containing groups. Of the 32 treated patients, roughly 60% were male and 37.5% were female, and the mean age was 40.4 years. Longitudinal TCRB deep sequencing was done for fewer than 30 treated patients, wherever samples were available for exploratory analyses. Prior to enrollment, standard therapy consisting of radiotherapy alone, temozolomide alone, or radiochemotherapy with temozolomide had been administered to patients, with the combination being received by most patients. Six visits were used for peripheral blood collection: V03 (baseline), V05, V07, V10, V12 and V13. Visit V12 was the week-35 safety follow-up and visit V13 was the week-47 end of study. The research as a whole found: It was noted by the authors that analyses of patient blood samples could not be reproduced owing to sample limitations. Selection of PBMC samples for TCRB deep sequencing was based on availability. Changes in the top peripheral T cell clonotypes picked up by TCRB sequencing did not appear to be linked to pseudoprogression. Vaccine-induced immune responses across multiple MHC alleles were detected in over 85% of patients.

The label giving this sample's time point can be read as: week 47, end of study. Every vaccine dose consisted of 300 ug of a 20-mer mutant IDH1 peptide in Montanide, administered subcutaneously together with topical imiquimod. Patients received eight vaccinations in weeks 1, 3, 5, 7, 11, 15, 19 and 23, corresponding to visits V03 through V10. Newly diagnosed WHO grade 3 or 4 IDH1-mutant astrocytomas showing loss of nuclear ATRX were present in the donors. The samples were drawn from NOA16, a multicentre, single-arm, open-label phase I trial in Germany that tested a mutant IDH1 peptide vaccine in humans for the first time. Genomic DNA for TCRB sequencing was isolated from EDTA blood with the DNeasy Blood and Tissue Kit. This clone was found a few times. Its cognate antigen has yet to be identified. Base qualities are not provided; no much larger clone lies one nucleotide away. The library was obtained by the immunoSEQ multiplex PCR assay. Rearranged TCR beta chain sequences were amplified with the hsTCRB Kit following the manufacturer's protocol. TCRB libraries were sequenced on an Illumina MiSeq. The authors' pipeline ran thus. The proprietary platform of the kit vendor was used for demultiplexing, trimming and gene mapping. TCRdb mirrors the immuneACCESS table, restricted to in-frame sequences. Some clones are absent from its copies; in checked studies, under half trace to an unresolved V gene, and the reason for the others is unknown. V, J and clone size were drawn from that table, and D and trimming were deduced from the DNA. Within this sample are fewer than 40,000 clones, with 75% to 95% of them counted one time only. The ten biggest clones cover 5.1% of the sample.

Sequences KGHSH (CDR1) and LQKENI (CDR2) are obtained from the germline V gene. From V the trimming removes 3 bases and from J it removes 5 bases, while the gene matches leave 1 base of the junction unaccounted for. Including cysteine and phenylalanine, the CDR3 has 13 amino acids. Only the CDR3 part of the read is kept: 39 bases, read in frame from the first base. The sample consisted of PBMCs, taken from a glioma patient whose treatment included an IDH1 peptide vaccine. Recombination joined TRBV18 with TRBJ2-5, with 9 middle bases fitting TRBD1. The sequence was obtained from a woman between 35 and 50 years old with glioma. The DNA sequence is as follows: TGTGCCAGCTCACCGGACAGGGGTGAGACCCAGTACTTC. Its product reads: CASSPDRGETQYF.